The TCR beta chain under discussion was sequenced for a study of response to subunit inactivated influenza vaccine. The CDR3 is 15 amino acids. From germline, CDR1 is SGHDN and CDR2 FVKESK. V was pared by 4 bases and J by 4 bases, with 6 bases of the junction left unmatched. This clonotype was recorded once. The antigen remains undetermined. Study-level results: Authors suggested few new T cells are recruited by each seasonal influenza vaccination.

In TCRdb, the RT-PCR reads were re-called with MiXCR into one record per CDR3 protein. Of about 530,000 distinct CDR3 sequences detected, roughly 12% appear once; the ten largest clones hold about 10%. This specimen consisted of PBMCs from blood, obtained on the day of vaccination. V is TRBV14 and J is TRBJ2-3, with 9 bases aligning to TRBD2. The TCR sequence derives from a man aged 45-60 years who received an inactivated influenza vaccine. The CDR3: CASSPTRGGADTQYF. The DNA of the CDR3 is TGTGCCAGCAGCCCTACTCGCGGGGGGGCAGATACGCAGTATTTT.